This passage covers 29 T cell receptor beta chains from one sample sequenced in a study of T cell repertoires in cytomegalovirus infection. A single record per CDR3 protein comes from TCRdb applying MiXCR to the reads. The repertoire includes 200,000 to 300,000 distinct CDR3 sequences, roughly 9.1% of them detected once, and about 15% sits in the top ten. The sequencing sample was made of PBMCs. These TCRs come from a human donor in good health (CMV status not recorded). Some clones in this sample may be carry-over from other donors' samples.

This clonotype was recorded many times. The gene calls are TRBV5-3 and TRBJ1-5, with TRBD1 matching 8 bases. TRBV5-3 is an ORF, and what it does is uncertain. CDR3 length equals 13 residues. V trimming: 8 bases; J trimming: 8 bases; junction bases outside the gene matches: 9. CDR3 sequence (DNA): TGTGCCAGCAGCCTGGACAGGGTGGAGCCCCAGCATTTT. Protein: CASSLDRVEPQHF.

The chain couples TRBV28 to TRBJ1-5; D uncertain. Germline V gene sequence: CDR1 MDHEN, CDR2 SYDVKM. Trimming cost V 4 bases and J 3 bases, with 10 bases left between them. This CDR3 contains 14 residues. CDR3 protein: CASSSSADNQPQHF. CDR3 DNA: TGTGCCAGCAGTTCGTCGGCAGACAATCAGCCCCAGCATTTT.

This clonotype was recorded many times. The gene calls are TRBV6-2 or TRBV6-3 and TRBJ1-1; tentatively, D is TRBD1 (5 bases). V lost 6 bases and J lost 4, with 12 bases in between. This CDR3 spans 13 amino acids. CDR1 and CDR2 (germline): MNHEY, SVGEGT. The CDR3 nucleotides read TGTGCCAGCAGAATCGGAGGGGTCACTGAAGCTTTCTTT. It yields the protein CASRIGGVTEAFF.

This clonotype showed up many times. CDR3 nucleotides: TGTGCCAGCAGCTTAGGTGCGGCGCGCGCTTCTATGAACACTGAAGCTTTCTTT. Its translation: CASSLGAARASMNTEAFF. The chain is built from TRBV7-2 and TRBJ1-1, with D unclear. The germline V gene has CDR1 SGHTA and CDR2 FQGNSA. The CDR3 is made up of 18 amino acids. V was trimmed by 1 base and J by 0 bases, leaving 18 bases between them.

This clonotype was seen many times. V gene TRBV7-2 combines with J gene TRBJ2-1, with 10 bases fitting TRBD2. J gave up 4 bases and V 3 bases, and 3 bases lay outside the gene matches. The germline V gene encodes CDR1 SGHTA and CDR2 FQGNSA. The CDR3 extends over 15 amino acids. The CDR3 region is CASSFSGGDYNEQFF. CDR3 bases: TGTGCCAGCAGCTTCAGCGGGGGGGATTACAATGAGCAGTTCTTC.

This clonotype has a count of ten or more. The chain carries TRBV7-6 and TRBJ1-3, with D perhaps TRBD1 (6 bases). Trimming left V 4 bases short and J 0 bases short, with 10 bases between. Germline-derived CDR1 and CDR2 are SGHVS and FNYEAQ. CDR3 length equals 15 residues. The CDR3 spells CASSSDRISGNTIYF. CDR3 DNA: TGTGCCAGCAGCTCCGACAGGATCTCTGGAAACACCATATATTTT.

This clonotype was seen many times. This sequence joins TRBV7-9 and TRBJ1-3, with TRBD1 identical over 10 bases. The V segment lost 5 bases and the J segment 0 bases; nucleotides outside the gene matches: 7. The CDR3 has 17 residues. Germline CDR1 and CDR2: SEHNR and FQNEAQ (reference sequence). As DNA, the CDR3 is TGTGCCAGCAGCCGGGACAGGGGTGGCTACTCTGGAAACACCATATATTTT. Translated, it gives CASSRDRGGYSGNTIYF.

Ten or more counts support this clonotype. The chain couples TRBV20-1 to TRBJ1-1; no clear D. Trimming removed 5 bases at V and 0 bases at J, with 7 bases between. This CDR3 is 12 amino acids long. The germline V gene encodes CDR1 DFQATT and CDR2 SNEGSKA (reference sequence). The CDR3 sequence is CSAGSVNTEAFF. Here the CDR3 DNA reads TGCAGTGCTGGAAGTGTGAACACTGAAGCTTTCTTT.

This clonotype has ten or more counts. The rearrangement joins TRBV7-2 to TRBJ2-5, with D possibly being TRBD2 (5 bases). Germline lookup yields CDR1 SGHTA and CDR2 FQGNSA. V dropped 7 bases and J dropped 1 base, with 13 bases sitting between them. The length of the CDR3 is 14 residues. Here the CDR3 reads CASTLAEGQETQYF. The CDR3 DNA follows: TGTGCCAGCACCCTCGCAGAGGGCCAAGAGACCCAGTACTTC.

This clonotype was counted many times. The chain has TRBV18 and TRBJ1-1; tentatively, D is TRBD1 (6 bases). The germline gives CDR1 KGHSH, CDR2 LQKENI. V was shortened by 3 bases and J by 2 bases, with 16 bases between the two germline ends. The CDR3 length is 16 residues. The CDR3 sequence is CASSPSLGGTNTEAFF. The DNA for the CDR3 is TGTGCCAGCTCACCGTCTCTCGGGGGCACTAACACTGAAGCTTTCTTT. The full variable domain, its missing parts supplied by reference TRBV18 and TRBJ1-1, is NAGVMQNPRHLVRRRGQEARLRCSPMKGHSHVYWYRQLPEEGLKFMVYLQKENIIDESGMPKERFSAEFPKEGPSILRIQQVVRGDSAAYFCASSPSLGGTNTEAFFGQGTRLTVV.

This clonotype was counted ten times or more. The chain employs TRBV28 and TRBJ1-5; D not resolved. Per germline, CDR1 MDHEN and CDR2 SYDVKM. V was shortened by 4 bases and J by 7 bases, with 17 bases between the two germline ends. The CDR3 contains 15 residues. The DNA for the CDR3 is TGTGCCAGCAGTTCACGGACGGATAACGGCCAGCCCCAGCATTTT. Protein product: CASSSRTDNGQPQHF.

This clonotype has ten or more counts. V and J are TRBV12-3 or TRBV12-4 and TRBJ1-4; D possibly corresponds to TRBD1 (5 bases). The CDR3 is 12 residues long. The germline V and J ends were trimmed by 3 bases and 8 bases, with 7 bases remaining between them. CDR3 in DNA: TGTGCCAGCAGTTTTGGGGGAGAAAAACTGTTTTTT. It yields the protein CASSFGGEKLFF.

The table lists this clonotype with many counts. The chain employs TRBV7-2 and TRBJ2-4; 7 bases are a match to TRBD1. Germline trimming cut 5 bases from V and 11 bases from J; bases unmatched to any gene: 9. This CDR3 comprises 13 residues. Germline CDR1 reads SGHTA; CDR2 reads FQGNSA. The CDR3 protein is CASSHPGQTLQYF. The CDR3 region has the DNA TGTGCCAGCAGCCATCCGGGACAGACACTTCAGTACTTC. The full variable domain, in which reference TRBV7-2 and TRBJ2-4 provide the parts outside the CDR3, is GAGVSQSPSNKVTEKGKDVELRCDPISGHTALYWYRQSLGQGLEFLIYFQGNSAPDKSGLPSDRFSAERTGGSVSTLTIQRTQQEDSAVYLCASSHPGQTLQYFGAGTRLSVL.

This clonotype was seen many times. The chain combines TRBV7-2 with TRBJ1-2; TRBD1 agrees at 9 bases. The CDR3 spans 15 residues. With 4 bases clipped from V and 8 bases from J, the junction kept 11 bases outside the gene matches. CDR1 is SGHTA and CDR2 is FQGNSA in the germline V gene. The CDR3 DNA follows: TGTGCCAGCAGCTCGAACCCCGGGACAGGGTTGGGCTACACCTTC. Protein sequence: CASSSNPGTGLGYTF.

The sample holds many counts of this clonotype. The genes are TRBV7-2 and TRBJ2-2; tentatively, D is TRBD1 (6 bases). CDR3 length: 17 amino acids. V gave up 2 bases and J gave up 4 bases, with 17 bases separating them. Looked up from germline, CDR1 is SGHTA and CDR2 is FQGNSA. The CDR3 is CASSLYPQGRGTGELFF. The CDR3 region has the DNA TGTGCCAGCAGCTTATATCCACAGGGTAGGGGCACCGGGGAGCTGTTTTTT. The full variable domain, completed using reference TRBV7-2 and TRBJ2-2, is GAGVSQSPSNKVTEKGKDVELRCDPISGHTALYWYRQSLGQGLEFLIYFQGNSAPDKSGLPSDRFSAERTGGSVSTLTIQRTQQEDSAVYLCASSLYPQGRGTGELFFGEGSRLTVL.

This clonotype has at least ten counts. The V call is TRBV19, the J call TRBJ1-3, with D tentatively TRBD1 (5 bases). The CDR3 is made up of 14 amino acids. Trimming took off 3 bases at V and 1 base at J, with 7 bases between the two ends. Germline CDR1 and CDR2: LNHDA and SQIVND (reference sequence). The CDR3 bases are TGTGCCAGTAGTATGACAGTATCTGGAAACACCATATATTTT. Protein product: CASSMTVSGNTIYF.

V is TRBV14 and J is TRBJ2-7, with 7 bases matching TRBD1. With 0 bases clipped from V and 6 bases from J, the junction kept 29 bases outside the gene matches. Germline V gene data show CDR1 as SGHDN and CDR2 as FVKESK. The CDR3 extends over 22 amino acids. The CDR3 is CASSQDFISDRDFISPGPEQYF. As DNA, the CDR3 is TGTGCCAGCAGCCAAGATTTCATTTCTGACAGGGATTTTATTTCCCCGGGGCCCGAGCAGTACTTC.

This clonotype was seen many times. The chain links TRBV6-2 or TRBV6-3 to TRBJ2-1; TRBD2 aligns across 7 bases. The CDR3 sequence is 18 residues long. J lost 3 bases, V lost 0 bases, and 11 bases had no gene match. Germline loops: CDR1 MNHEY, CDR2 SVGEGT. The CDR3 nucleotides are TGTGCCAGCAGTTACTCGGCCCCTGGGGGGGGGTTCTACAATGAGCAGTTCTTC. It is translated as CASSYSAPGGGFYNEQFF.

The rearrangement links TRBV7-9 to TRBJ2-7; 7 nucleotides align to TRBD1. This CDR3 is 14 amino acids long. Germline V lookup: CDR1 SEHNR, CDR2 FQNEAQ (reference sequence). J was trimmed by 3 bases and V by 2 bases; bases with no gene match: 4. The CDR3 protein is CASSLQGEHYEQYF. DNA for the CDR3: TGTGCCAGCAGCTTACAGGGGGAACACTACGAGCAGTACTTC.

This clonotype was observed many times. The chain joins TRBV28 to TRBJ1-2, with D perhaps TRBD1 (5 bases). Trimming removed 6 bases at V and 4 bases at J, with 12 bases between. CDR3 size: 13 residues. CDR1 MDHEN and CDR2 SYDVKM come from the germline V gene. CDR3 DNA sequence: TGTGCCAGCAGGCCACAGGTTTTCTATGGCTACACCTTC. Protein sequence: CASRPQVFYGYTF.

The V and J genes are TRBV29-1 and TRBJ1-1; a weak D match, TRBD1 (5 bases). The CDR3 length is 11 residues. Trimming cost V 5 bases and J 7 bases, with 11 bases left between them. CDR1 is SQVTM and CDR2 is ANQGSEA in the germline V gene. CDR3 protein: CSVSRGNEAFF. DNA for the CDR3: TGCAGCGTTAGTCGGGGCAATGAAGCTTTCTTT.

This clonotype appeared once. It is unclear where the CDR3 begins or ends on the DNA, so no DNA is shown, and the CDR3 is as TCRdb lists it. The J gene is TRBJ1-1, the V gene TRBV12-3 or TRBV12-4; whether TRBD1, the table's D call, matches the DNA was not checked. With termini counted, the CDR3 has 12 amino acids. The CDR3 loop reads CASSFGPGEAFF.

This clonotype was counted many times. The V and J genes are TRBV7-2 and TRBJ1-6; 8 bases align to TRBD1. With 1 base clipped from V and 9 bases from J, the junction kept 11 bases outside the gene matches. This CDR3 region has 17 residues. CDR1 is SGHTA, CDR2 FQGNSA, per germline. This CDR3 is CASSLGTGNANVSPLHF. The CDR3 DNA reads TGTGCCAGCAGCTTAGGGACAGGGAATGCCAATGTTTCACCCCTCCACTTT.

There are a few counts of this clonotype. The chain links TRBV13 to TRBJ2-7, with 11 bases identical to TRBD2. CDR3 length: 16 amino acids. The germline gives CDR1 PRHDT, CDR2 FYEKMQ (reference sequence). J was trimmed by 4 bases and V by 2 bases; bases with no gene match: 7. The CDR3 DNA sequence: TGTGCCAGCAGCTTAAAAACTAGCGGGAGAAGTTACGAGCAGTACTTC. The encoded protein is CASSLKTSGRSYEQYF.

The J gene is TRBJ2-5, the V gene TRBV4-2, with D perhaps TRBD1 or TRBD2 (6 bases each). The germline V gene encodes CDR1 LGHNA and CDR2 YNFKEQ. V shed 0 bases and J shed 2 bases, with 19 bases lying between them. The CDR3 has 18 residues. CDR3 sequence (DNA): TGTGCCAGCAGCCAAGAGGCCCGGTTGGAGGGGGGACAAGAGACCCAGTACTTC. It specifies CASSQEARLEGGQETQYF.

The V call is TRBV29-1, the J call TRBJ2-2; 7 bases map to TRBD1. The V gene's germline CDR1 is SQVTM and CDR2 ANQGSEA. Trimming at V came to 7 bases and at J to 3 bases, leaving 8 bases not matched to a gene. This CDR3 spans 14 amino acids. CDR3 nucleotide sequence: TGCAGCGCCACCACAGGGGCCGACACCGGGGAGCTGTTTTTT. It encodes CSATTGADTGELFF.

This chain joins TRBV5-1 and TRBJ1-5; D uncertain. The germline V gene encodes CDR1 SGHRS and CDR2 YFSETQ. Trimming removed 0 bases at V and 6 bases at J, with 13 bases between. This CDR3 is built from 15 residues. The CDR3 is CASSLDGGEVQPQHF. CDR3 DNA sequence: TGCGCCAGCAGCTTGGATGGCGGGGAGGTTCAGCCCCAGCATTTT.

In its sample, this clonotype was seen many times. The chain recombines TRBV7-2 with TRBJ2-3, with a weak D call TRBD1 (6 bases). V lost 1 base, J lost 4 bases, and 15 bases lay in between. The CDR3 is made up of 16 amino acids. Per germline, CDR1 SGHTA and CDR2 FQGNSA. The CDR3 DNA reads as TGTGCCAGCAGCTTAGATGTGGGGGCCGGGGCAGATACGCAGTATTTT. The encoded protein is CASSLDVGAGADTQYF.

A word on this clonotype: A read error is possible here, since a much larger clone lies one base away. V is TRBV7-2 and J is TRBJ1-1; TRBD1 might be the D (5 bases). The CDR3 length is 15 residues. The germline V gene encodes CDR1 SGHTA and CDR2 FQGNSA. The CDR3 nucleotides read TGTGCCAGCAGCCCCGACCCGGGACGAGACACTGAAGTTTTCTTT. Protein: CASSPDPGRDTEVFF.